The 21 T cell receptor beta chains below all came from one sample that was sequenced in a study of beta chain features in type 1 diabetes. Expressed TCRB transcripts got sequenced, as all isolated RNA was reverse transcribed. Clones were read by immunoSEQ multiplex PCR, and TCRdb kept only the in-frame ones, dropping some. This table holds 500,000 to 700,000 clones, around 15% found once. The sequenced material came from naive CD4+ T cells from blood. The source of these receptors is a man in his late teens or twenties in good health.

As to this clone: One junction end does not reproduce the germline sequence, and a read error may be involved. The J gene is TRBJ2-2, the V gene TRBV5-6, with a possible D match to TRBD1 (6 bases). The CDR3 is made up of 15 amino acids. Germline CDR1 SGHDT, CDR2 YYEEEE. The CDR3 protein is CASRFWGRNTGELFF. The CDR3 DNA reads TGTGCCAGCCGCTTCTGGGGGCGGAACACCGGGGAGCTGTTTTTT. The whole variable domain, remainder taken from reference TRBV5-6 and TRBJ2-2, is DAGVTQSPTHLIKTRGQQVTLRCSPKSGHDTVSWYQQALGQGPQFIFQYYEEEERQRGNFPDRFSGHQFPNYSSELNVNALLLGDSALYLCASRFWGRNTGELFFGEGSRLTVL.

This clone was observed a handful of times. The rearrangement links TRBV9 to TRBJ1-5; 12 nucleotides line up with TRBD1. The germline V gene has CDR1 SGDLS and CDR2 YYNGEE. The CDR3 spans 15 residues. The V and J ends lost 3 bases and 6 bases, in that order; junction bases with no gene match: 4. CDR3 bases: TGTGCCAGCAGCGCGGGACAGGGGGCAGGTCAGCCCCAGCATTTT. Translation gives CASSAGQGAGQPQHF. Combining the CDR3 with reference TRBV9 and TRBJ1-5 gives the whole variable domain DSGVTQTPKHLITATGQRVTLRCSPRSGDLSVYWYQQSLDQGLQFLIQYYNGEERAKGNILERFSAQQFPDLHSELNLSSLELGDSALYFCASSAGQGAGQPQHFGDGTRLSIL.

This sequence joins TRBV18 and TRBJ2-2; D is unresolved. Between the trimmed V and J ends, which lost 1 base and 3 bases, there was a span of 3 bases. In germline, CDR1 is KGHSH, CDR2 LQKENI. This CDR3 comprises 13 residues. The CDR3 DNA reads TGTGCCAGCTCACCACGGGACACCGGGGAGCTGTTTTTT. It is translated as CASSPRDTGELFF.

Concerning this clone itself: The junction shows a germline mismatch at one end, possibly a read error. V is TRBV10-3 and J is TRBJ2-2; a possible D gene is TRBD2 (6 bases). The CDR3 is made up of 14 amino acids. Germline V CDR1 and CDR2: ENHRY, SYGVKD. The CDR3 region has the DNA TGTGCCATCAGGGAGTCCGGGGGAGCCGGGGAGCTGTTTTTT. Protein sequence: CAIRESGGAGELFF.

This clone was counted only a few times. The chain employs TRBV28 and TRBJ1-5; 9 bases match TRBD1. Germline assignment: CDR1 MDHEN and CDR2 SYDVKM. V was clipped by 2 bases and J by 2 bases; unmatched bases: 4. The CDR3 is 16 amino acids. CDR3 DNA sequence: TGTGCCAGCAGTTTAGGGACAGGGAAGGGCAATCAGCCCCAGCATTTT. It encodes CASSLGTGKGNQPQHF.

In its sample, this clone was seen a few times. The V gene is TRBV6-6, the J gene TRBJ2-1; D gene ambiguous. In germline, CDR1 is MNHNY, CDR2 SVGAGI (reference sequence). V was pared by 2 bases and J by 0 bases, with 8 bases between. The CDR3 totals 15 residues. The CDR3 spells CASSYEGRSYNEQFF. The CDR3 DNA reads TGTGCCAGCAGTTACGAAGGACGCTCCTACAATGAGCAGTTCTTC.

V is TRBV5-1 and J is TRBJ1-1; D gene uncertain. Germline-derived CDR1 and CDR2 are SGHRS and YFSETQ. V was pared by 1 base and J by 1 base, with 17 bases between. The CDR3 totals 17 residues. CDR3 amino acids: CASSLISRVARNTEAFF. As DNA, the CDR3 is TGCGCCAGCAGCTTGATCAGTCGGGTCGCGAGGAACACTGAAGCTTTCTTT. Supplemented by reference TRBV5-1 and TRBJ1-1, the full variable domain reads KAGVTQTPRYLIKTRGQQVTLSCSPISGHRSVSWYQQTPGQGLQFLFEYFSETQRNKGNFPGRFSGRQFSNSRSEMNVSTLELGDSALYLCASSLISRVARNTEAFFGQGTRLTVV.

This clone showed up many times. The V and J genes are TRBV14 and TRBJ2-1, with TRBD2 as a possible D gene (5 bases). With 0 bases removed from V and 4 bases from J, the gap between germline ends came to 16 bases. Germline V gene data show CDR1 as SGHDN and CDR2 as FVKESK. There are 17 residues in the CDR3. CDR3 coding DNA: TGTGCCAGCAGCCAAGATTGGCTCGGGGAAGTATACAATGAGCAGTTCTTC. It codes for CASSQDWLGEVYNEQFF.

This chain joins TRBV11-2 and TRBJ2-4; 8 bases are a match to TRBD2. CDR1 is SGHAT, CDR2 FQNNGV, per germline. The CDR3 has 15 amino acids. J was trimmed by 4 bases and V by 1 base; bases with no gene match: 3. The CDR3 nucleotides are TGTGCCAGCAGCTTAGTCGGACTAGCAAAAAACATTCAGTACTTC. Amino acid sequence: CASSLVGLAKNIQYF. The whole variable domain, remainder taken from reference TRBV11-2 and TRBJ2-4, is EAGVAQSPRYKIIEKRQSVAFWCNPISGHATLYWYQQILGQGPKLLIQFQNNGVVDDSQLPKDRFSAERLKGVDSTLKIQPAKLEDSAVYLCASSLVGLAKNIQYFGAGTRLSVL.

The J gene is TRBJ2-1, the V gene TRBV7-3; 10 bases fit TRBD1. Germline CDR1 and CDR2: SGHTA and FQGTGA. Unmatched junction bases numbered 10, after V lost 5 bases and J lost 6 bases. The CDR3 is 16 amino acids. In nucleotides, the CDR3 is TGTGCCAGCAGCACCTGGGACAGGGGATTCTCCAATGAGCAGTTCTTC. It encodes CASSTWDRGFSNEQFF.

The sample holds a few counts of this clone. The chain carries TRBV30 and TRBJ1-3; a weak D match, TRBD1 (6 bases). The CDR3 spans 15 residues. Germline V gene data show CDR1 as GTSNPN and CDR2 as SVGIG (reference sequence). V was trimmed by 2 bases and J by 2 bases, leaving 13 bases between them. The CDR3 is CAWSHFRTAGNTIYF. CDR3 coding DNA: TGTGCCTGGAGTCATTTCCGGACAGCTGGAAACACCATATATTTT.

The chain links TRBV5-1 to TRBJ1-4; D remains unclear. V lost 0 bases and J 5 bases, leaving 8 bases between the germline ends. This CDR3 has 14 amino acids. CDR1 SGHRS and CDR2 YFSETQ come from the germline V gene. CDR3 in DNA: TGCGCCAGCAGCTTGGCCGGTAACAATGAAAAACTGTTTTTT. This translates into CASSLAGNNEKLFF.

The rearrangement links TRBV28 to TRBJ2-4; maybe TRBD2 (5 bases). CDR1 is MDHEN and CDR2 is SYDVKM in the germline V gene. CDR3 size: 14 residues. Trimming pared 5 bases from V and 7 bases from J, leaving 15 bases between. The CDR3: CASSRSGAGNIQYF. CDR3 sequence (DNA): TGTGCCAGCAGTCGTAGTGGCGCGGGTAACATTCAGTACTTC.

This rearrangement joins TRBV10-3 to TRBJ1-1; unclear D gene. The CDR3 covers 12 residues. V shed 3 bases and J shed 11 bases, with 13 bases lying between them. CDR1 is ENHRY and CDR2 is SYGVKD in the germline V gene. CDR3 residues: CAISDGSWQAFF. The CDR3 region has the DNA TGTGCCATCAGTGACGGCTCTTGGCAGGCTTTCTTT.

This clone was recorded a few times. This rearrangement joins TRBV28 to TRBJ1-5, with a weak D call TRBD1 (5 bases). The CDR3 is made up of 14 amino acids. V was trimmed by 5 bases and J by 6 bases, leaving 14 bases between them. Germline V gene lookup returns CDR1 MDHEN and CDR2 SYDVKM. The CDR3 region has the DNA TGTGCCAGCAGTGGAACCAGGGCTGGTCAGCCCCAGCATTTT. Encoded protein: CASSGTRAGQPQHF.

In DNA, the CDR3 is TGTGCCAGCAGCCCCGACCGTGTCGTTCAGTACTTC. Its protein product is CASSPDRVVQYF. The chain has TRBV7-9 and TRBJ2-4; D unresolved. V lost 5 bases and J lost 11, with 13 bases in between. CDR3 size: 12 residues. CDR1 and CDR2 from the germline V gene are SEHNR and FQNEAQ (reference sequence).

This clone is a singleton in its sample. The chain employs TRBV15 and TRBJ1-4; TRBD1 matches at 7 bases. Per the germline V gene, CDR1 is LNHNV and CDR2 is YYDKDF (reference sequence). The CDR3 has 15 amino acids. V gave up 3 bases and J gave up 5 bases; unmatched junction bases: 6. CDR3 nucleotide sequence: TGTGCCACCAGCAGGGGGGACAGATGGAATGAAAAACTGTTTTTT. Its protein product is CATSRGDRWNEKLFF.

This clone was picked up a small number of times. The rearrangement links TRBV9 to TRBJ1-3; D perhaps matches TRBD1 (5 bases). Per the germline V gene, CDR1 is SGDLS and CDR2 is YYNGEE. Trimming pared 0 bases from V and 4 bases from J, leaving 11 bases between. The CDR3 is 15 amino acids. CDR3 protein: CASSVDSGRGNTIYF. CDR3 nucleotide sequence: TGTGCCAGCAGCGTAGATTCGGGGCGAGGAAACACCATATATTTT.

This clone was recorded a few times. V and J are TRBV4-3 and TRBJ1-1; possibly TRBD1 for D (6 bases). Trimming took 0 bases from V and 2 from J, leaving 10 bases between them. This CDR3 is built from 15 residues. From germline, CDR1 is LGHNA and CDR2 YSLEER. The CDR3 DNA reads as TGCGCCAGCAGCCAAGACGAGGGGGTAAACACTGAAGCTTTCTTT. This translates into CASSQDEGVNTEAFF.

The chain joins TRBV7-2 to TRBJ2-1; perhaps TRBD2 as D (6 bases). V lost 3 bases, J lost 4 bases, and 10 bases lay in between. This CDR3 region has 14 residues. From germline, CDR1 is SGHTA and CDR2 FQGNSA. CDR3 loop: CASSLLLAYNEQFF. The CDR3 DNA is TGTGCCAGCAGCTTGCTACTAGCATACAATGAGCAGTTCTTC.

V and J are TRBV4-1 and TRBJ1-1; 8 nucleotides match TRBD1. This CDR3 has 15 amino acids. Trimming cost V 2 bases and J 5 bases; bases outside gene matches: 7. The V gene's germline CDR1 is MGHRA and CDR2 YSYEKL. DNA for the CDR3: TGCGCCAGCAGCCAAAACGGACAGGGAAATACTGAAGCTTTCTTT. Translation: CASSQNGQGNTEAFF.